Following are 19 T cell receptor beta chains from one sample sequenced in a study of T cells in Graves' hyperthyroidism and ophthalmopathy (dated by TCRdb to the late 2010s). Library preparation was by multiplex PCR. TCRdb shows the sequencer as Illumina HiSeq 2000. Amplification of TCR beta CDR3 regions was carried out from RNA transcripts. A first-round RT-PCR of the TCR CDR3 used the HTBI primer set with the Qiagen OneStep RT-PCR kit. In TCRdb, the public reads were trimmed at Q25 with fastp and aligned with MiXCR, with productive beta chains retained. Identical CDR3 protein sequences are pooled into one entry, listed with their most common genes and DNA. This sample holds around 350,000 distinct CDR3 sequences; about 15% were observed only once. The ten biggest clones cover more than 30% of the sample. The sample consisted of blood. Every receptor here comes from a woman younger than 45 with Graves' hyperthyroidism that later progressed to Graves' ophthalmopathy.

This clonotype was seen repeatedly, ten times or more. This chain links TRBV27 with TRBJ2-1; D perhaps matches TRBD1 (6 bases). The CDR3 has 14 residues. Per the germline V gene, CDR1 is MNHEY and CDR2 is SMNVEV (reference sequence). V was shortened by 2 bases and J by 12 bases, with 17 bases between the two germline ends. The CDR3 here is CASSLGGLGPMQFF. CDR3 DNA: TGTGCCAGCAGTTTAGGGGGCCTGGGACCGATGCAGTTCTTC.

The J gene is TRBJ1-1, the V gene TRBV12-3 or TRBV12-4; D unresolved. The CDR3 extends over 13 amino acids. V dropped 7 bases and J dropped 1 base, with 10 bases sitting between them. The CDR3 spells CASTNIANTEAFF. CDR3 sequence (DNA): TGTGCCAGCACCAACATCGCGAACACTGAAGCTTTCTTT.

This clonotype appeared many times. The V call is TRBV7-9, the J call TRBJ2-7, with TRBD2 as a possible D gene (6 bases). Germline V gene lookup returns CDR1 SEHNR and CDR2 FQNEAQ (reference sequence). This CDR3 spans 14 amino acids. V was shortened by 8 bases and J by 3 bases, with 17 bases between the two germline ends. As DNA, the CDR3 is TGTGCCAGCGGCGGAGGGTATGGGATCTACGAGCAGTACTTC. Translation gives CASGGGYGIYEQYF.

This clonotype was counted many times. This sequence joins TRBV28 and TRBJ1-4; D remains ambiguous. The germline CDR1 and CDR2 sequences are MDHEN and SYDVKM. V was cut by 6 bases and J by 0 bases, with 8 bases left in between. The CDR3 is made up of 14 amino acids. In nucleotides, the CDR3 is TGTGCCAGCAGCTCAGGTGCAACTAATGAAAAACTGTTTTTT. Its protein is CASSSGATNEKLFF.

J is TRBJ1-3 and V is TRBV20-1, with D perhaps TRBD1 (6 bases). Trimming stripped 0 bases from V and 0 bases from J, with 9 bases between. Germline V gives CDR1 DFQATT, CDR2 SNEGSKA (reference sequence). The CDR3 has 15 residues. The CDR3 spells CSAREQGYSGNTIYF. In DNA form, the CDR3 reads TGCAGTGCTAGAGAACAGGGCTACTCTGGAAACACCATATATTTT.

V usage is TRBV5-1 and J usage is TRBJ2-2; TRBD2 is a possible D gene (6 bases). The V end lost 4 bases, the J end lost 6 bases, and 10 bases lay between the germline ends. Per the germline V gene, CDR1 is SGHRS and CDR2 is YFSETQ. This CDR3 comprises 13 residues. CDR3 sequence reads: CASSRLVSGELFF. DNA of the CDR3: TGCGCCAGCAGCCGACTAGTTTCCGGGGAGCTGTTTTTT.

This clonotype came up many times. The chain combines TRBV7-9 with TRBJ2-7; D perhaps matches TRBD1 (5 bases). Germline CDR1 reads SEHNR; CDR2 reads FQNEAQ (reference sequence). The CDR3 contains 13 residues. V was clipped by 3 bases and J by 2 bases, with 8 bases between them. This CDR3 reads CASSFQGTYEQYF. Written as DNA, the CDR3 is TGTGCCAGCAGCTTTCAGGGAACCTACGAGCAGTACTTC.

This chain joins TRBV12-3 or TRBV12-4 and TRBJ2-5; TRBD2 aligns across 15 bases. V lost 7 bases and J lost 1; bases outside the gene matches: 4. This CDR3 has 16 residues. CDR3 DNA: TGTGCCAGCAAGGGGACTAGCGGGGGGTTCCAAGAGACCCAGTACTTC. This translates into CASKGTSGGFQETQYF.

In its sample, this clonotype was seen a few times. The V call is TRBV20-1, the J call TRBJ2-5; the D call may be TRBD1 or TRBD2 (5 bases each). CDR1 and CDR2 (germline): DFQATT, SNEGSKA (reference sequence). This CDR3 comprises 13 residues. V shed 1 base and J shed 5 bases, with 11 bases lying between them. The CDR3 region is CSARGSGTETQYF. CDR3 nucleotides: TGCAGTGCTAGAGGTTCCGGGACGGAGACCCAGTACTTC.

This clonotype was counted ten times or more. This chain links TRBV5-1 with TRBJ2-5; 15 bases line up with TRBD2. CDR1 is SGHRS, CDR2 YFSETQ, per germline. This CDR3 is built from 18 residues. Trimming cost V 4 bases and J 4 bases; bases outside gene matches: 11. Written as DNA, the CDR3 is TGCGCCAGCAGCACAGGACTAGCGGGGGGGCCTAGGCCAGAGACCCAGTACTTC. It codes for CASSTGLAGGPRPETQYF.

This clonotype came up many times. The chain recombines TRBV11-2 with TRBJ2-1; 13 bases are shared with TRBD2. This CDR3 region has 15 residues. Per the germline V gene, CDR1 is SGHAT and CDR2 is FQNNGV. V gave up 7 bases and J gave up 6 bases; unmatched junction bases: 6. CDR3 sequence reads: CASTFGTSGINEQFF. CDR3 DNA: TGTGCCAGCACGTTCGGGACTAGCGGGATCAATGAGCAGTTCTTC. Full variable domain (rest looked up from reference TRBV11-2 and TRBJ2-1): EAGVAQSPRYKIIEKRQSVAFWCNPISGHATLYWYQQILGQGPKLLIQFQNNGVVDDSQLPKDRFSAERLKGVDSTLKIQPAKLEDSAVYLCASTFGTSGINEQFFGPGTRLTVL.

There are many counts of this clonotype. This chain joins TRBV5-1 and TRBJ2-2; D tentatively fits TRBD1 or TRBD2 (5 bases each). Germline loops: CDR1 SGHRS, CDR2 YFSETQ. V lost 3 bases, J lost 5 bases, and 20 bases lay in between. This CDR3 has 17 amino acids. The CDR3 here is CASSSPRDGAYTGELFF. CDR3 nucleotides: TGCGCCAGCAGCTCCCCACGGGATGGGGCGTATACCGGGGAGCTGTTTTTT.

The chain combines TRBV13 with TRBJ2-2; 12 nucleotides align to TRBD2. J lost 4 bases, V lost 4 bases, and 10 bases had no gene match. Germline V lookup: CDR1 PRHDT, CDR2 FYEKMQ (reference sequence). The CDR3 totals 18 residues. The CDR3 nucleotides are TGTGCCAGCAGCTCAATTCTAGCGGGAGGGAAGAGCACCGGGGAGCTGTTTTTT. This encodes CASSSILAGGKSTGELFF.

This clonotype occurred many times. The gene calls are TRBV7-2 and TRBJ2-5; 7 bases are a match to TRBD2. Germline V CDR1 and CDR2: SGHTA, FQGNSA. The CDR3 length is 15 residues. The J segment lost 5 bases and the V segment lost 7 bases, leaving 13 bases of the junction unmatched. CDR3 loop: CASTRRAGLAETQYF. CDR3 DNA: TGTGCCAGCACCCGTCGAGCGGGGCTCGCGGAGACCCAGTACTTC.

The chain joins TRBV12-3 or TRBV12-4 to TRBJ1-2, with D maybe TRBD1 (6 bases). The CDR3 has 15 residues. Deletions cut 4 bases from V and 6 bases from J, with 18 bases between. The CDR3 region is CASSSGTSAGDGYTF. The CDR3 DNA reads TGTGCCAGCAGTTCCGGGACATCGGCGGGCGATGGCTACACCTTC.

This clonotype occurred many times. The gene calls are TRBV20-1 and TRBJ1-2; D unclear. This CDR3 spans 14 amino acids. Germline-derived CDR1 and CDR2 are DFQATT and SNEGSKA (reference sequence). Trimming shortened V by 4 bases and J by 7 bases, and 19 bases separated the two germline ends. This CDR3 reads CSAKGWQIWTGYTF. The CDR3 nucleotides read TGCAGTGCTAAAGGTTGGCAGATATGGACTGGCTACACCTTC.

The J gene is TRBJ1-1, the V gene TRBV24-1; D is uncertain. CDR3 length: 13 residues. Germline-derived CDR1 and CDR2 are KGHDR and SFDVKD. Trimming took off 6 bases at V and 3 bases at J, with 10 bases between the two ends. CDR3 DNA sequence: TGTGCCACCAGTCCAGGTCCCCACACTGAAGCTTTCTTT. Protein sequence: CATSPGPHTEAFF.

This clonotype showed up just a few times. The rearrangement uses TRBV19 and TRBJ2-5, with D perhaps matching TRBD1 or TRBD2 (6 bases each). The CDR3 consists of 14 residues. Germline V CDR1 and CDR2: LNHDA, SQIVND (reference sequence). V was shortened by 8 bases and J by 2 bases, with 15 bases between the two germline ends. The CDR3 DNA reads TGTGCCAGTGGGGGGCCATCCTCACAAGAGACCCAGTACTTC. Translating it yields CASGGPSSQETQYF.

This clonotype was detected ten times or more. CDR3 sequence reads: CASSPRGPHEQFF. DNA of the CDR3: TGTGCCAGCAGCCCCCGAGGACCACATGAGCAGTTCTTC. V gene TRBV7-2 combines with J gene TRBJ2-1; no definite D call. CDR1 and CDR2 (germline): SGHTA, FQGNSA. V dropped 5 bases and J dropped 8 bases, with 13 bases sitting between them. The CDR3 has 13 amino acids.